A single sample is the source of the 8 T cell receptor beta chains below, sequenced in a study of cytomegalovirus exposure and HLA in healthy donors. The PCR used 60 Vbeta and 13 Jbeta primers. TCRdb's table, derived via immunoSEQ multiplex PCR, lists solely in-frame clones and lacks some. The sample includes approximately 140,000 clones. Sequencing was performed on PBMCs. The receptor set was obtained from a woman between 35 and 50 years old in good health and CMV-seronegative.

CDR3 DNA sequence: TGTGCCACTACAGGGGAGAATCGTGGCTACACCTTC. This translates into CATTGENRGYTF. This chain connects TRBV19 to TRBJ1-2, with 7 bases matching TRBD1. V was clipped by 10 bases and J by 7 bases; unmatched bases: 9. Looked up from germline, CDR1 is LNHDA and CDR2 is SQIVND (reference sequence). This CDR3 region has 12 residues.

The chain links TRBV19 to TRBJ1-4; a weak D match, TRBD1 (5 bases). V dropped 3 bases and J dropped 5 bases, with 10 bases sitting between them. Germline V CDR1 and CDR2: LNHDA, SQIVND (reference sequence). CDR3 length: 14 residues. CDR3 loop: CASSMGLQNEKLFF. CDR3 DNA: TGTGCCAGTAGTATGGGACTGCAGAATGAAAAACTGTTTTTT.

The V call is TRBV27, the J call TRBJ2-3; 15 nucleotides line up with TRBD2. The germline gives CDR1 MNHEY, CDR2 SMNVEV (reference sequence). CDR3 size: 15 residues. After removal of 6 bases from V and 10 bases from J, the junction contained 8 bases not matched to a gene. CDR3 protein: CASSPGLAGGPAQYF. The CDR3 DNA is TGTGCCAGCAGCCCTGGACTAGCGGGGGGGCCGGCGCAGTATTTT.

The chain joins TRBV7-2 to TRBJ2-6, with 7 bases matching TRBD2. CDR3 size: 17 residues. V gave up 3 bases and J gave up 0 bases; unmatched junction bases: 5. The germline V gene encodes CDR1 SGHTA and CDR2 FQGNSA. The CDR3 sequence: CASSFSGTNSGANVLTF. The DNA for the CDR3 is TGTGCCAGCAGCTTCTCCGGGACTAACTCTGGGGCCAACGTCCTGACTTTC.

In DNA, the CDR3 is TGCGCCAGCAGCTTGCAGGCCCAAGGCTCCTATAATTCACCCCTCCACTTT. Translating it yields CASSLQAQGSYNSPLHF. This chain uses TRBV5-1 with TRBJ1-6; D not resolved. Trimming left V 1 base short and J 0 bases short, with 11 bases between. Germline-derived CDR1 and CDR2 are SGHRS and YFSETQ. The CDR3 has 17 residues.

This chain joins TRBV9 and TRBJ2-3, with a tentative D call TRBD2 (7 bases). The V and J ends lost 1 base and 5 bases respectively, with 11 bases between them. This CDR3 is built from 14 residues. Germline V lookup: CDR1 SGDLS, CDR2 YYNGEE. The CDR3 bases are TGTGCCAGCAGCGTACAAGGGGGGGGAGATACGCAGTATTTT. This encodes CASSVQGGGDTQYF.

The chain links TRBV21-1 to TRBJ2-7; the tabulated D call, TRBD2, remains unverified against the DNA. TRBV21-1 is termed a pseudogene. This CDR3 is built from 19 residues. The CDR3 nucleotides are TGTGCCAGCAGCAGGGTTCTCCCTAGCGGGGGGGCCAAACCCCACGAGCAGTACTTC. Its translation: CASSRVLPSGGAKPHEQYF.

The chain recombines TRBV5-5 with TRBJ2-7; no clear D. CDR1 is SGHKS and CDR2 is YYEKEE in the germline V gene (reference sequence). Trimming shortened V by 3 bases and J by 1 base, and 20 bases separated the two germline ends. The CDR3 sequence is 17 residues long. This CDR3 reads CASSWAGNTEQSYEQYV. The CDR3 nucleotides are TGTGCCAGCAGCTGGGCAGGCAACACGGAACAATCCTACGAGCAGTACGTC.